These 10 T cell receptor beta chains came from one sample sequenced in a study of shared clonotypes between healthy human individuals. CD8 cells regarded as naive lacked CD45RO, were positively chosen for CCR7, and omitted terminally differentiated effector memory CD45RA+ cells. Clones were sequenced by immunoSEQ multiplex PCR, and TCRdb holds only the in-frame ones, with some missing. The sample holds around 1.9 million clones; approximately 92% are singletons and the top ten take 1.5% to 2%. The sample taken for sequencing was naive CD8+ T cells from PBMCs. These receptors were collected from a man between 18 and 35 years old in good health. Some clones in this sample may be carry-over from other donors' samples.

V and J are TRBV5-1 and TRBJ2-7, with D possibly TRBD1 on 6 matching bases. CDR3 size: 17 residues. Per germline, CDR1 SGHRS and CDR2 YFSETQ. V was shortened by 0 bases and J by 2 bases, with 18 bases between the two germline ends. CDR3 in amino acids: CASSLAQGTTVPYEQYF. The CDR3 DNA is TGCGCCAGCAGCTTGGCGCAGGGGACCACGGTCCCCTACGAGCAGTACTTC.

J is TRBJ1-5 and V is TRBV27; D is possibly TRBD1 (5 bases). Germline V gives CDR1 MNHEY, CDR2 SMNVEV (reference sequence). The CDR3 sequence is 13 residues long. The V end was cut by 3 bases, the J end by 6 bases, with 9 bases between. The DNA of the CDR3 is TGTGCCAGCAGTTTTTTGGGGGGTCAGCCCCAGCATTTT. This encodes CASSFLGGQPQHF.

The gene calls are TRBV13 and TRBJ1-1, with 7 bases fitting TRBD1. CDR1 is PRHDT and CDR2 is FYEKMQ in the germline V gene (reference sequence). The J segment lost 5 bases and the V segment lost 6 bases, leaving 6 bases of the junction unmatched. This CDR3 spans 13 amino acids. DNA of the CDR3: TGTGCCAGCAGGCCGGTCAGGGGGACTGAAGCTTTCTTT. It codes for CASRPVRGTEAFF.

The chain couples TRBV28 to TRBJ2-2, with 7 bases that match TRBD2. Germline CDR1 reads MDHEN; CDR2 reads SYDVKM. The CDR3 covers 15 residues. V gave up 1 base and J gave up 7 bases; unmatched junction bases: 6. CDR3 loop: CASSLSGGSGGELFF. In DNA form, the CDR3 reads TGTGCCAGCAGTTTATCTGGCGGGAGTGGCGGGGAGCTGTTTTTT.

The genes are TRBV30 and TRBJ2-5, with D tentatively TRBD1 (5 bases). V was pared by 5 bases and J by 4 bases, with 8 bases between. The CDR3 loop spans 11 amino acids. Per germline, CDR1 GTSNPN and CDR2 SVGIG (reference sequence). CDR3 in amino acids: CAWDRGETQYF. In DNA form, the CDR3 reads TGTGCCTGGGACAGAGGAGAGACCCAGTACTTC.

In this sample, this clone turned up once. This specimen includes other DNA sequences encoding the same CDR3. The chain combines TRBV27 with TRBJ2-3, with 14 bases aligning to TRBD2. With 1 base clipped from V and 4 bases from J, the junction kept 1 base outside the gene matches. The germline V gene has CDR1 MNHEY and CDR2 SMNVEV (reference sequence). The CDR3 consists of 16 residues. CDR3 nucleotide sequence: TGTGCCAGCAGTTTATTGGGACTAGCGGGAGCAGATACGCAGTATTTT. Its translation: CASSLLGLAGADTQYF.

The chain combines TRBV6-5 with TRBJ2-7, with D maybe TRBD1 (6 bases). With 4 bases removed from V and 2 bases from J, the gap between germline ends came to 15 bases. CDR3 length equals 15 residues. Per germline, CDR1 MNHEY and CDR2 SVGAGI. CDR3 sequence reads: CASSSTPGHTYEQYF. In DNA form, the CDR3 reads TGTGCCAGCAGTTCTACACCGGGACACACCTACGAGCAGTACTTC.

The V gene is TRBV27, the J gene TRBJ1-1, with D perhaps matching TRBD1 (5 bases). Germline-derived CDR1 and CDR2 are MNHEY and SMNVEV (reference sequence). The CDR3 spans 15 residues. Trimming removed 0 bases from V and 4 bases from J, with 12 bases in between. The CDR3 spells CASSLSRGLSTEAFF. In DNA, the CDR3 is TGTGCCAGCAGTTTATCGCGGGGGTTAAGCACTGAAGCTTTCTTT.

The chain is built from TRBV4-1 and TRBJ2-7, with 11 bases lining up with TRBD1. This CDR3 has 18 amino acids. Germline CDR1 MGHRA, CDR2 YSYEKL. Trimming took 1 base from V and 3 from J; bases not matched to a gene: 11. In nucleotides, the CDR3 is TGCGCCAGCAGCCAAGGTCCCTTGGGACAGGGGGTGCTCTACGAGCAGTACTTC. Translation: CASSQGPLGQGVLYEQYF.

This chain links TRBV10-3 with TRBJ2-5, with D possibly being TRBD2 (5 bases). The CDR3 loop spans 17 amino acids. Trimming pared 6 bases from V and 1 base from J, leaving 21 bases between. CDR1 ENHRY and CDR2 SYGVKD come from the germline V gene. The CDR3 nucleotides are TGTGCCATCAGCGCCGCGGACTCGAGTTTGCCCCAAGAGACCCAGTACTTC. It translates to CAISAADSSLPQETQYF.